This is a list of T cell receptor beta chains from one sample in a study of blood T cell repertoires in COVID-19. Produced via immunoSEQ multiplex PCR; TCRdb's table is partial and in-frame only. The sample consists of approximately 240,000 clones, 86% of them appearing once. The sample was PBMCs or T cells enriched from blood (not recorded which). The receptors here all came from a woman aged 50 to 60 in a cohort exposed to, infected with or recovered from COVID-19 (not recorded which). Each CDR3 is given with its conserved first and last residue. The D gene is left open where the match is weak. Not every row has a clone size; where given, it reads once, few, many or a size class.

D gene: TRBD1; V gene: TRBV9; clone size: NA; J gene: TRBJ1-4; CDR3 protein: CASSGQFETGEEKLFF; CDR3 DNA: TGTGCCAGCAGCGGCCAGTTCGAGACAGGGGAGGAAAAACTGTTTTTT
D gene: NA; V gene: TRBV7-2; clone size: NA; J gene: TRBJ2-7; CDR3 protein: CASSPSAGIAYEQYF; CDR3 DNA: TGTGCCAGCAGCCCCTCGGCAGGTATTGCGTACGAGCAGTACTTC
D gene: NA; V gene: TRBV10-2; clone size: NA; J gene: TRBJ2-2; CDR3 protein: CASSGTGTHTGELFF; CDR3 DNA: TGCGCCAGCAGCGGCACCGGGACACATACCGGGGAGCTGTTTTTT
D gene: NA; V gene: TRBV14; clone size: NA; J gene: TRBJ2-3; CDR3 protein: CASSPLRDSTDTQYF; CDR3 DNA: TGTGCCAGCAGCCCTCTGAGGGATAGCACAGATACGCAGTATTTT
D gene: TRBD1; V gene: TRBV6-2/TRBV6-3; clone size: NA; J gene: TRBJ2-5; CDR3 protein: CASSYGTGRQETQYF; CDR3 DNA: TGTGCCAGCAGTTATGGGACAGGGCGGCAAGAGACCCAGTACTTC
D gene: NA; V gene: TRBV7-2; clone size: NA; J gene: TRBJ1-3; CDR3 protein: CASSLVEVSSGNTIYF; CDR3 DNA: TGTGCCAGCAGCTTAGTCGAAGTGAGCTCTGGAAACACCATATATTTT
D gene: NA; V gene: TRBV5-1; clone size: NA; J gene: TRBJ2-7; CDR3 protein: CASSPRGIIYEQYF; CDR3 DNA: TGCGCCAGCAGCCCCCGGGGAATAATTTACGAGCAGTACTTC
D gene: NA; V gene: TRBV7-2; clone size: few; J gene: TRBJ1-5; CDR3 protein: CASSLSRDFNQPQHF; CDR3 DNA: TGTGCCAGCAGCTTATCCAGGGATTTCAATCAGCCCCAGCATTTT
D gene: NA; V gene: TRBV5-4; clone size: NA; J gene: TRBJ2-3; CDR3 protein: CASSLGQRLTDTQYF; CDR3 DNA: TGTGCCAGCAGCTTGGGCCAGAGGCTCACAGATACGCAGTATTTT
D gene: TRBD1; V gene: TRBV7-2; clone size: NA; J gene: TRBJ2-1; CDR3 protein: CASSLGQGAMNEQFF; CDR3 DNA: TGTGCCAGCAGCTTAGGGCAGGGGGCTATGAATGAGCAGTTCTTC
D gene: NA; V gene: TRBV11-2; clone size: NA; J gene: TRBJ1-2; CDR3 protein: CASSSRDYPYTF; CDR3 DNA: TGTGCCAGCAGCTCGCGGGACTACCCCTACACCTTC
D gene: TRBD1; V gene: TRBV4-3; clone size: once; J gene: TRBJ1-6; CDR3 protein: CASSHDREYNSPLHF; CDR3 DNA: TGCGCCAGCAGCCATGACAGGGAATATAATTCACCCCTCCACTTT
D gene: TRBD1; V gene: TRBV7-2; clone size: NA; J gene: TRBJ1-6; CDR3 protein: CASSFTGTANSPLHF; CDR3 DNA: TGTGCCAGCAGCTTTACCGGGACAGCGAATTCACCCCTCCACTTT
D gene: TRBD1; V gene: TRBV6-5; clone size: NA; J gene: TRBJ1-6; CDR3 protein: CASSFSDRANSPLHF; CDR3 DNA: TGTGCCAGCAGTTTCTCCGACAGGGCCAATTCACCCCTCCACTTT
D gene: TRBD1; V gene: TRBV7-2; clone size: NA; J gene: TRBJ2-5; CDR3 protein: CASSLVSGQGETQYF; CDR3 DNA: TGTGCCAGCAGCTTAGTTTCTGGACAGGGGGAGACCCAGTACTTC
D gene: NA; V gene: TRBV4-3; clone size: NA; J gene: TRBJ2-5; CDR3 protein: CASSQVRGSQTQYF; CDR3 DNA: TGCGCCAGCAGCCAAGTAAGGGGCTCGCAGACCCAGTACTTC
D gene: NA; V gene: TRBV7-2; clone size: NA; J gene: TRBJ2-5; CDR3 protein: CASSLNSKETQYF; CDR3 DNA: TGTGCCAGCAGCTTGAACTCCAAAGAGACCCAGTACTTC